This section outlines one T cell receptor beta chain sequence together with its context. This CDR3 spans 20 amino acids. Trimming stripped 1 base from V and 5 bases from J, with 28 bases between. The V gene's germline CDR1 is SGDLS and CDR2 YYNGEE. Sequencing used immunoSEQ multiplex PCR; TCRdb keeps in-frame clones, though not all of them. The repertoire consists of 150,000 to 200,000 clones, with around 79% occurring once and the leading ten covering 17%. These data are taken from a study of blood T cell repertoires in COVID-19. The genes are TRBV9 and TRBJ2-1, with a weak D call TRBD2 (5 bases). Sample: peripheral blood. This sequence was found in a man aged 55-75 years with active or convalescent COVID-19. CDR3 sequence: CASSVNPGSPRRGRDNEQFF. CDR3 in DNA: TGTGCCAGCAGCGTAAACCCAGGATCCCCTCGGCGAGGGCGAGACAATGAGCAGTTCTTC.